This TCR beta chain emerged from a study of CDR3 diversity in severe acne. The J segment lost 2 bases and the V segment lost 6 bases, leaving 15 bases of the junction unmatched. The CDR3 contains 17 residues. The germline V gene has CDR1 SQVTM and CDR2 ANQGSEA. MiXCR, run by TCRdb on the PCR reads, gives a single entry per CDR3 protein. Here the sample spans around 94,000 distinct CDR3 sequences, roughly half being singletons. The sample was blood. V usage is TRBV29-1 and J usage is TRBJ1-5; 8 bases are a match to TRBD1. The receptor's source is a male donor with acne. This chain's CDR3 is CSVVTGATNLGNQPQHF. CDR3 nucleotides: TGCAGCGTCGTGACAGGGGCCACCAATTTGGGCAATCAGCCCCAGCATTTT.